The clone carrying this T cell receptor (beta chain) was picked up a small number of times. The antigen is unknown. The data were obtained in a study of response to subunit inactivated influenza vaccine. Study-wide results and caveats: The authors suggested that every seasonal influenza vaccination recruits few new T cells.

TCRdb redid the calling of the RT-PCR reads with MiXCR, one entry per CDR3 protein. Counted here are about 480,000 distinct CDR3 sequences, roughly 11% occurring once; the ten biggest clones make up 9.5% to 15%. The CDR3 sequence is 14 residues long. Germline assignment: CDR1 SGHVS and CDR2 FNYEAQ. The V and J ends lost 5 bases and 1 base respectively, with 8 bases between them. Sample: PBMCs from blood, taken around seven weeks after vaccination. This clonotype was sampled from a man aged 50 to 60 who received an inactivated influenza vaccine. This rearrangement joins TRBV7-6 to TRBJ2-2; D is ambiguous. The CDR3 spells CASSATKNTGELFF. DNA of the CDR3: TGTGCCAGCAGCGCGACAAAGAACACCGGGGAGCTGTTTTTT.